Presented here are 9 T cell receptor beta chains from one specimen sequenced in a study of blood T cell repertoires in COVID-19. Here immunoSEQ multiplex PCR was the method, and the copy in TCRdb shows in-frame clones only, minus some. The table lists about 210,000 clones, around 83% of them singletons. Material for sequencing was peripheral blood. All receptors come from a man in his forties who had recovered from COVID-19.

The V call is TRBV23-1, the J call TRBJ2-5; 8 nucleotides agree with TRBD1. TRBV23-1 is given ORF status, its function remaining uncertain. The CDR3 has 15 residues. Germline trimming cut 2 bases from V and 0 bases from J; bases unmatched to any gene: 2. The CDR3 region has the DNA TGCGCCAGCAGTCAAGCGACAGGGGACCAAGAGACCCAGTACTTC. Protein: CASSQATGDQETQYF.

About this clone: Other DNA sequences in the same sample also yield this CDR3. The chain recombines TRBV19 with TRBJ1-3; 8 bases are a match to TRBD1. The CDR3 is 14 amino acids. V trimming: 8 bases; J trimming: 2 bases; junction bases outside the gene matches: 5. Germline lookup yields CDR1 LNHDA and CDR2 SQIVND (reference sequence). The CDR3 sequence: CASSQGAAGNTIYF. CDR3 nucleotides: TGTGCCAGTTCTCAGGGGGCAGCTGGAAACACCATATATTTT.

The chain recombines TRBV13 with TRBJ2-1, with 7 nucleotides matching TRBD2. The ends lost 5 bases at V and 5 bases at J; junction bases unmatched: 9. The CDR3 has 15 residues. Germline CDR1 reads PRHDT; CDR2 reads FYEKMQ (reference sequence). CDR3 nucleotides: TGTGCCAGCAGCCCCCTCGGGACTAACAACAATGAGCAGTTCTTC. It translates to CASSPLGTNNNEQFF.

The CDR3, as DNA: TGTGCCAGCAGCTTAGTTCCAGCGGGGGTGATAGATACGCAGTATTTT. Its translation: CASSLVPAGVIDTQYF. The chain links TRBV7-8 to TRBJ2-3; 8 bases are a match to TRBD2. The CDR3 runs 16 residues. Germline V CDR1 and CDR2: SGHVS, FQNEAQ. Trimming took 1 base from V and 5 from J; bases not matched to a gene: 8.

The CDR3 sequence: CASSFSGDTGELFF. For the CDR3, the DNA is TGTGCCAGCAGCTTTTCAGGGGACACCGGGGAGCTGTTTTTT. The chain carries TRBV7-2 and TRBJ2-2, with a weak D call TRBD1 (6 bases). The CDR3 extends over 14 amino acids. Trimming stripped 3 bases from V and 3 bases from J, with 8 bases between. Per the germline V gene, CDR1 is SGHTA and CDR2 is FQGNSA.

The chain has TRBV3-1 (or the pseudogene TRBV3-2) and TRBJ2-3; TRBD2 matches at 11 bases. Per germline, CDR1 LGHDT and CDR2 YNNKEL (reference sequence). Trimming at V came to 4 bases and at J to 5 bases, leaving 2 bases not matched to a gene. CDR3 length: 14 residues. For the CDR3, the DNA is TGTGCCAGCAGCCTGGGGACTAGCGGAGATACGCAGTATTTT. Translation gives CASSLGTSGDTQYF.

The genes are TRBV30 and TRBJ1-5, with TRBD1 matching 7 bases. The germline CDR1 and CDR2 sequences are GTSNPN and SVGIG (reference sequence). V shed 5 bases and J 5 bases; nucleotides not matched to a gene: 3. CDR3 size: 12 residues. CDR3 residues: CAWDQGDQPQHF. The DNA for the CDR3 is TGTGCCTGGGACCAGGGGGATCAGCCCCAGCATTTT.

CDR3 bases: TGTGCCAGCAGTTATAATAGGGGCAGCTCTGGAAACACCATATATTTT. Amino acid sequence: CASSYNRGSSGNTIYF. V gene TRBV6-6 combines with J gene TRBJ1-3; tentative D call: TRBD1 (5 bases). Trimming shortened V by 3 bases and J by 0 bases, and 12 bases separated the two germline ends. The CDR3 contains 16 residues. Germline V gives CDR1 MNHNY, CDR2 SVGAGI (reference sequence).

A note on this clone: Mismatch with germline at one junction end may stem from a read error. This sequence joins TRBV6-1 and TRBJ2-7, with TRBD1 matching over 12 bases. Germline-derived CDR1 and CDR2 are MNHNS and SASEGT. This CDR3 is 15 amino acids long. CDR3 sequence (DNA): TGTGCCGGCAGTGAGGGACAGGGGGCCCTCTACGAGCAGTACTTC. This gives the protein CAGSEGQGALYEQYF.